The source of this T cell receptor beta chain is a study of cytomegalovirus exposure and HLA in healthy donors. The CDR3 extends over 15 amino acids. V lost 7 bases and J 0 bases, leaving 16 bases between the germline ends. Per germline, CDR1 SGDLS and CDR2 YYNGEE. Findings of the study overall: In vitro data verified three CMV-associated chains as specific for CMV antigens.

On this clone itself: Its antigen remains unidentified.

Unrecorded immune exposure was likely among donors, who were nominally healthy when sampled. Vbeta (60) and Jbeta (13) primers were used in the PCR. Libraries were prepared by immunoSEQ multiplex PCR; TCRdb keeps only in-frame clonotypes and omits some of them. The data hold about 140,000 clones, with around 80% observed a single time. This chain links TRBV9 with TRBJ1-2; D perhaps matches TRBD1 (5 bases). The sequence came from a man in his forties in good health and CMV-seronegative. What was sequenced was PBMCs. The CDR3 loop is CASSAAAGSNYGYTF. The CDR3 DNA reads as TGTGCCAGCTCGGCGGCGGCAGGGTCTAACTATGGCTACACCTTC.